This T cell receptor beta chain was recorded in a study of neurological immune-mediated disorders. This clonotype was observed at least ten times. The cDNA was synthesized by 5'RACE incorporating 10-nucleotide random UMIs. Every sequencing run returned over 190 million TCR-beta sequences, which were derived from 15-18 subjects. MiXCR, applied by TCRdb to the 5' RACE reads, yields one record per CDR3 protein. The sample holds some 37,000 distinct CDR3 sequences, 10% seen once. 2 million unsorted PBMCs were stored in RNAlater at -80 °C before RNA extraction. The CDR3 contains 15 residues. Germline CDR1 and CDR2: DFQATT and SNEGSKA (reference sequence). Trimming removed 0 bases from V and 8 bases from J, with 16 bases in between.

Sequencing was performed on PBMCs. The chain carries TRBV20-1 and TRBJ1-4; no clear D gene. This receptor was identified in a woman aged 25-40 years with HTLV-1-associated myelopathy (HAM/TSP). The CDR3 region is CSARDRQKSKEKLFF. CDR3 in DNA: TGCAGTGCTAGAGATCGGCAGAAGAGTAAAGAAAAACTGTTTTTT.